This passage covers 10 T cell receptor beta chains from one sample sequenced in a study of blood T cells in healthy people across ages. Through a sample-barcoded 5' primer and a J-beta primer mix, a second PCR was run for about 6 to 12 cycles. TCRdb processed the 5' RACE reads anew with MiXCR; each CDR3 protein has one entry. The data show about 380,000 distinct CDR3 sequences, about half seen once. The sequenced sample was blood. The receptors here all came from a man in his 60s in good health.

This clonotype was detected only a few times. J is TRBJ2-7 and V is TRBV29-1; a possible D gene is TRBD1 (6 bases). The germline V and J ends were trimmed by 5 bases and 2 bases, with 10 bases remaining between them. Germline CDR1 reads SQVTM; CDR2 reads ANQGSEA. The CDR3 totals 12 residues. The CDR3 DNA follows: TGCAGCGTTTCACAGGGAACCTACGAGCAGTACTTC. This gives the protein CSVSQGTYEQYF.

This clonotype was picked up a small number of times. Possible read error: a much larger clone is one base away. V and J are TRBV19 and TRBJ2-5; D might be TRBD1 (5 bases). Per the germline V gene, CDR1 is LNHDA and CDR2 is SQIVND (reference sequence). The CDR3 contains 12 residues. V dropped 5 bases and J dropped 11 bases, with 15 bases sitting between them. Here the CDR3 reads CASSGRASGQYF. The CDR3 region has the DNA TGTGCCAGTAGTGGCAGGGCCTCCGGGCAGTACTTC.

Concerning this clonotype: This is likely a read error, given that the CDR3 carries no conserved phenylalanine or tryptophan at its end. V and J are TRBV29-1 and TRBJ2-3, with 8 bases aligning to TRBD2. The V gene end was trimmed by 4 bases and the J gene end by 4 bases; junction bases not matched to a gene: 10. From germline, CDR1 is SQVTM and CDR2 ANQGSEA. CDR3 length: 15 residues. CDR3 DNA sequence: TGCAGCGTTGTAGGACGGGGGGGTCCTTCAGATACGCAGTATTCT. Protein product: CSVVGRGGPSDTQYS.

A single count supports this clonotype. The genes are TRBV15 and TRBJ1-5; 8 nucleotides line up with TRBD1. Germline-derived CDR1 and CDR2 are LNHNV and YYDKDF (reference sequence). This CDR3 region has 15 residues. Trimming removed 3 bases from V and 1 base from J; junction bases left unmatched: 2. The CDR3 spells CATSSGQGSNQPQHF. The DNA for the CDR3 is TGTGCCACCAGCAGTGGACAGGGCAGCAATCAGCCCCAGCATTTT. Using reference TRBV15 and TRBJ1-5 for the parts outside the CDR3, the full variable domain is DAMVIQNPRYQVTQFGKPVTLSCSQTLNHNVMYWYQQKSSQAPKLLFHYYDKDFNNEADTPDNFQSRRPNTSFCFLDIRSPGLGDTAMYLCATSSGQGSNQPQHFGDGTRLSIL.

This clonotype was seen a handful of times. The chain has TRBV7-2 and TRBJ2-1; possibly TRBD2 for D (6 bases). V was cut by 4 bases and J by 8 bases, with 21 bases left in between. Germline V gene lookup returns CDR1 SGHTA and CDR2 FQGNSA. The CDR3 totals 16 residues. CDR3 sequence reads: CASSSQTGTPRDEQFF. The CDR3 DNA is TGTGCCAGCAGCTCCCAGACCGGGACTCCAAGGGATGAGCAGTTCTTC.

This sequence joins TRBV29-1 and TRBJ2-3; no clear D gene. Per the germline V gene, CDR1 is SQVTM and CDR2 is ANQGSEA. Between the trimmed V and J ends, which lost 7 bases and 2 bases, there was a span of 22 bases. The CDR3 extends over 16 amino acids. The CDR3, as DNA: TGCAGCGCCTCGGGCTTGGTGGCGTCCCCCACAGATACGCAGTATTTT. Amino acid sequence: CSASGLVASPTDTQYF.

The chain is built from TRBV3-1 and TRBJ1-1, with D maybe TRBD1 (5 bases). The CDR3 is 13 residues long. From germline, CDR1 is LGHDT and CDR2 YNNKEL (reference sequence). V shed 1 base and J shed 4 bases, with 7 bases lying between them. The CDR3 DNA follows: TGTGCCAGCAGCCAAGGTAGGGGCACTGAAGCTTTCTTT. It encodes CASSQGRGTEAFF.

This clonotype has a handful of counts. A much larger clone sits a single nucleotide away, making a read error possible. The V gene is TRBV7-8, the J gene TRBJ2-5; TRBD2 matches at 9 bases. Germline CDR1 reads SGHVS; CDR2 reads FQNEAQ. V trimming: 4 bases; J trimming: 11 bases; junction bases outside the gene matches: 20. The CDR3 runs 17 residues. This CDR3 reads CASSSLAGNKGYNEQYF. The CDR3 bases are TGTGCCAGCAGCTCCCTAGCGGGGAATAAAGGGTACAATGAGCAGTACTTC.

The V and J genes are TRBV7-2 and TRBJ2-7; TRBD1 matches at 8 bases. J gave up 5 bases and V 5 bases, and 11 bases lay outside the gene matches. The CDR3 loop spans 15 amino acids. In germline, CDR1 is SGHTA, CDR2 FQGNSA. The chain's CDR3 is CASSPTGTGIHEQYF. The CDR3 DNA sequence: TGTGCCAGCAGCCCCACCGGGACAGGTATACACGAGCAGTACTTC.

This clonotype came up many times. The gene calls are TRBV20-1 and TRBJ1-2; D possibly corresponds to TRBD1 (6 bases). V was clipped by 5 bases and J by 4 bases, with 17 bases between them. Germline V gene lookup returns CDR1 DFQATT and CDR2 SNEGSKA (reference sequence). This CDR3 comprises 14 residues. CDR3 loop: CSAPGTRFAYGYTF. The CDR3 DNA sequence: TGCAGTGCTCCCGGGACAAGGTTCGCCTATGGCTACACCTTC.